The rows below give T cell receptor beta chains drawn from one sample of a study of identical twins. TCRdb itself ran the 5' RACE reads through MiXCR, one entry per CDR3 protein. The repertoire includes around 670,000 distinct CDR3 sequences, approximately 6.1% of them detected once, and about 1.8% sits in the top ten. The sequenced sample was naive T cells sorted from blood. The receptors stem from a young man in good health. Both conserved end residues are part of each CDR3. Each record gives: J gene, V gene, clone size, D gene, CDR3 DNA, CDR3 protein. The D gene is left open where the match is weak. Clone size appears in some rows only: once, few, many, or a class for an expanded clone.

TRBJ2-7,TRBV7-2,many,NA,TGTGCCAGCAGTCGAACAGGGAGCTACGAGCAGTACTTC,CASSRTGSYEQYF
TRBJ2-3,TRBV20-1,many,NA,TGCAGTGCTAGAGATAGGGGAGCAGATACGCAGTATTTT,CSARDRGADTQYF
TRBJ2-5,TRBV10-3,many,NA,TGTGCCATCAGTGAGTCTTACCAGGGAGAGACCCAGTACTTC,CAISESYQGETQYF
TRBJ1-1,TRBV7-9,many,NA,TGTGCCAGCAGCTTAGTTCTGCTTGAAGCTTTCTTT,CASSLVLLEAFF
TRBJ2-1,TRBV29-1,few,TRBD2,TGCAGCGTTGCTGAGGCGGGAGGTAATGAGCAGTTCTTC,CSVAEAGGNEQFF
TRBJ2-1,TRBV5-1,many,TRBD1,TGCGCCAGCAGCTTGGCCAGTGACAGGGGCAATGAGCAGTTCTTC,CASSLASDRGNEQFF
TRBJ2-2,TRBV5-1,many,TRBD1,TGCGCCAGCAGCTTGTGGGGACAGGGTGACACCGGGGAGCTGTTTTTT,CASSLWGQGDTGELFF
TRBJ1-3,TRBV7-9,many,NA,TGTGCCAGCAGTCAAAGTAACCAAGCTGGAAACACCATATATTTT,CASSQSNQAGNTIYF
TRBJ2-1,TRBV7-9,NA,TRBD2,TGTGCCAGCAGCCCCCGGCGGGAGGGCCTCGATGAGCAGTTCTTC,CASSPRREGLDEQFF
TRBJ2-7,TRBV10-3,NA,NA,TGTGCCATCAGTGAGACAGAATCCTACGAGCAGTACTTC,CAISETESYEQYF
TRBJ1-5,TRBV29-1,NA,TRBD1,TGCAGCGCCCTGGACAGGGTGGGACAGCCCCAGCATTTT,CSALDRVGQPQHF
TRBJ2-5,TRBV12-1,NA,NA,TGTCCCACCGCCCCACAGGGTATCCGGGAGACCCAGTACTTC,CPTAPQGIRETQYF
TRBJ2-1,TRBV6-4,many,TRBD2,TGTGCCAGCAGTGTAGGGTCTTGGCTAGCGGTGAACAATGAGCAGTTCTTC,CASSVGSWLAVNNEQFF
TRBJ1-3,TRBV29-1,many,NA,TGCAGCGTTGAAACCTGGGGCGTTGGAAACACCATATATTTT,CSVETWGVGNTIYF
TRBJ2-3,TRBV15,many,NA,TGTGCCACCAGCAGAGGGCCAGATACGCAGTATTTT,CATSRGPDTQYF
TRBJ2-7,TRBV20-1,NA,NA,TGCAGTGCTCGGATAGGCGGGGCGAGCTACGAGCAGTACTTC,CSARIGGASYEQYF
TRBJ2-1,TRBV20-1,NA,NA,TGCAGTGCTAGGCCCGGGACCCACTACAATGAGCAGTTCTTC,CSARPGTHYNEQFF
TRBJ2-2,TRBV5-1,many,TRBD1,TGCGCCAGCGGTCTGAGTACCGGGACAGGGGGCGCCGGGGAGCTGTTTTTT,CASGLSTGTGGAGELFF
TRBJ1-5,TRBV12-3/TRBV12-4,many,TRBD1,TGTGCCAGCGGCCTTTTGGGACAGGGACGTAATCAGCCCCAGCATTTT,CASGLLGQGRNQPQHF
TRBJ2-7,TRBV20-1,NA,TRBD2,TGCAGTGCGCAGGGACTAGCGGGAGTTAGCTACGAGCAGTACTTC,CSAQGLAGVSYEQYF
TRBJ2-4,TRBV6-2/TRBV6-3,few,NA,TGTGCCAGCAGTTACCCTACCGACAGCAAAAACATTCAGTACTTC,CASSYPTDSKNIQYF
TRBJ2-1,TRBV29-1,many,NA,TGCAGCGTTGGGCTAGCCGAGGAGCAGTTCTTC,CSVGLAEEQFF
TRBJ2-5,TRBV7-9,NA,TRBD1,TGTGCCAGCAGCTCCGGGACAGGGGCTCGGGAGACCCAGTACTTC,CASSSGTGARETQYF
TRBJ2-1,TRBV7-6,NA,TRBD2,TGTGCCAGCAGCTTCACCTGGCGGGAGTTAGGGAAGGCTGAGCAGTTCTTC,CASSFTWRELGKAEQFF
TRBJ2-6,TRBV27,NA,NA,TGTGCCAGCAGTTCTTCACCTACCTACAGGGCTGGGGCCAACGTCCTGACTTTC,CASSSSPTYRAGANVLTF
TRBJ2-1,TRBV7-6,many,NA,TGTGCCAGCAGCTTACCCCAGGTAGCGGAGAGCTCCTACAATGAGCAGTTCTTC,CASSLPQVAESSYNEQFF
TRBJ2-1,TRBV6-2/TRBV6-3,NA,TRBD2,TGTGCCAGCAGTTCCCCGGGACTAGCAGCTTACAATGAGCAGTTCTTC,CASSSPGLAAYNEQFF
TRBJ1-1,TRBV10-1,few,NA,TGCGCCAGCAGTGTCAAGGGATTTACTGAAGCTTTCTTT,CASSVKGFTEAFF
TRBJ2-7,TRBV6-5,NA,TRBD1,TGTGCCAGCAGTTACTTGACAGGGGGATCCTACGAGCAGTACTTC,CASSYLTGGSYEQYF
TRBJ2-7,TRBV29-1,many,NA,TGCAGCGTTGAAGAGGGGGCAGGAGTGAACTTC,CSVEEGAGVNF
TRBJ2-1,TRBV5-4,NA,NA,TGTGCCAGCAGCCCTACGGGGTCCCCGACCTACAATGAGCAGTTCTTC,CASSPTGSPTYNEQFF
TRBJ1-4,TRBV11-2,few,TRBD1,TGTGCCAGCAGATCCTACAGGGGCAATCCTTCAACTAATGAAAAACTGTTTTTT,CASRSYRGNPSTNEKLFF
TRBJ2-1,TRBV20-1,many,TRBD2,TGCAGTGCTAGAGATTTGAGGACTAGCGGGAGCTACAATGAGCAGTTCTTC,CSARDLRTSGSYNEQFF
TRBJ1-3,TRBV29-1,many,TRBD1,TGCAGCATCTCCGACAGGGCCGCAAACACCATATATTTT,CSISDRAANTIYF
TRBJ1-6,TRBV20-1,many,NA,TGCAGTGCTAAGTTGCCGGGGGTTTCACCCCTCCACTTT,CSAKLPGVSPLHF
TRBJ2-3,TRBV12-5,NA,NA,TGTGCTAGTGGTTCCGCGGCGGATACGCAGTATTTT,CASGSAADTQYF
TRBJ2-7,TRBV6-5,many,TRBD1,TGTGCCAGCAGTTATGATACCAGGGGGCCCTACGAGCAGTACTTC,CASSYDTRGPYEQYF
TRBJ2-1,TRBV7-2,NA,NA,TGTGCCAGCAGCCGGTACGGGGCAGACAATGAGCAGTTCTTC,CASSRYGADNEQFF
TRBJ2-1,TRBV6-4,many,NA,TGTGCCAGCAGTCTCGATTGGACGGCCCGCGATGAGCAGTTCTTC,CASSLDWTARDEQFF
TRBJ2-7,TRBV5-1,few,NA,TGCGCCAGCAGCTTGGGACACCCGGTCGACGAGCAGTACTTC,CASSLGHPVDEQYF
TRBJ2-3,TRBV11-2,few,NA,TGTGCCAGCAGCTTTGTGGGGGGCCTGGTAGCAGATACGCAGTATTTT,CASSFVGGLVADTQYF
TRBJ2-5,TRBV10-3,few,NA,TGTGCCATCAGTGGGCAGGCCGAGGAGACCCAGTACTTC,CAISGQAEETQYF
TRBJ1-1,TRBV5-1,NA,TRBD1,TGCGCCTCCGCGACAGGGAGGACGACTGAAGCTTTCTTT,CASATGRTTEAFF
TRBJ2-4,TRBV24-1,many,TRBD2,TGTGCCACCAGTGATCGTGCGGGGGGCAAAAACATTCAGTACTTC,CATSDRAGGKNIQYF
TRBJ2-7,TRBV20-1,many,TRBD2,TGCAGTGCTAGAGACTACCGGGACTACTCTCACGAGCAGTACTTC,CSARDYRDYSHEQYF
TRBJ1-6,TRBV4-1,few,NA,TGCGCCAGCAGCCAAGGCTGGGGTCAGAGGGATTCACCCCTCCACTTT,CASSQGWGQRDSPLHF